This is a list of T cell receptor beta chains from one sample in a study of PD-1 blockade in mismatch repair-deficient tumors. Some clones are missing from TCRdb's copy, which holds only in-frame ones; the method was immunoSEQ multiplex PCR. The table lists about 3,500 clones, about 79% of them singletons, with 7.4% in the top ten. The specimen was primary tumor tissue, collected from a patient treated with pembrolizumab. The receptors were sampled from an adult with mismatch repair-deficient cancer. Both conserved end residues are part of each CDR3. Fields, in order: V gene, D gene, J gene, clone size, CDR3 DNA, CDR3 protein. A D gene is named only where the DNA matches it firmly. Some rows have no size entry. The others give once, few or many, or a class for an expanded clone.

TRBV9	TRBD1	TRBJ2-1	NA	TGTGCCAGCAGCGCCTCATATAGACAGGGTGGCAATGAGCAGTTCTTC	CASSASYRQGGNEQFF
TRBV2	TRBD1	TRBJ1-1	NA	TGTGCCAGCAGGGGACAGGGGGCTTCTTCTGAAGCTTTCTTT	CASRGQGASSEAFF
TRBV5-6	TRBD2	TRBJ2-4	NA	TGTGCCAGCAGCTTGGGTCTAGCGGGGGGGAACATTCAGTACTTC	CASSLGLAGGNIQYF
TRBV9	NA	TRBJ1-2	NA	TGTGCCAGCAGCGTAGCCGAGACAGCCTATGGCTACACCTTC	CASSVAETAYGYTF
TRBV15	NA	TRBJ1-4	few	TGTGCCACCAGCAGAGGTTCCGCGGGTGCTAATGAAAAACTGTTTTTT	CATSRGSAGANEKLFF
TRBV7-9	TRBD1	TRBJ1-1	once	TGTGCCAGCAGCTGGACAGGGGCAAACACTGAAGCTTTCTTT	CASSWTGANTEAFF
TRBV9	NA	TRBJ2-7	few	TGTGCCAGCAGCCCACGGACAGACTCCTACGAGCAGTACTTC	CASSPRTDSYEQYF
TRBV10-3	NA	TRBJ1-2	NA	TGTGCCATCAGTGAGACAGGGACCTATGGCTACACCTTC	CAISETGTYGYTF
TRBV6-9	TRBD1	TRBJ1-1	NA	TGTGCCAGCAGTTATTCCCGATGGACAGGGAGAGACACTGAAGCTTTCTTT	CASSYSRWTGRDTEAFF
TRBV10-3	NA	TRBJ2-5	NA	TGTGCCATCAGTGACTTACAAGAGACCCAGTACTTC	CAISDLQETQYF
TRBV21-1	NA	TRBJ2-3	NA	TGTGCCAGCAGCGTACCTAGCGGGAGTCACCCAGGGGCAAACACAGATACGCAGTATTTT	CASSVPSGSHPGANTDTQYF
TRBV6-5	NA	TRBJ1-4	NA	TGTGCCAGCAGTAACATAGGGCGGGACCCCGAAAAACTGTTTTTT	CASSNIGRDPEKLFF
TRBV25-1	TRBD2	TRBJ2-1	NA	TGTGCCAGCAGTGAATTCGGACTAGCGGGAGTAGGGGAGCAGTTCTTC	CASSEFGLAGVGEQFF
TRBV19	TRBD1	TRBJ1-2	NA	TGTGCCAGTAGTGTCACAGGGGATGTAGGCTATGGCTACACCTTC	CASSVTGDVGYGYTF
TRBV29-1	TRBD2	TRBJ2-3	NA	TGCAGCGTTGAACGTGATAGCGGGCACACAGATACGCAGTATTTT	CSVERDSGHTDTQYF
TRBV6-5	NA	TRBJ1-1	NA	TGTGCCAGCAGTTACTCTACAGGGCTATCCACTGAAGCTTTCTTT	CASSYSTGLSTEAFF
TRBV30	TRBD1	TRBJ1-3	NA	TGTGCCTGGAACCGGGACAGGACTAGGAACACCATATATTTT	CAWNRDRTRNTIYF
TRBV11-2	NA	TRBJ1-1	once	TGTGCCAGCAGCTTTCCGGGGATAGGATCTGAAGCTTTCTTT	CASSFPGIGSEAFF
TRBV5-1	NA	TRBJ2-7	NA	TGCGCCAGCAGCTTGAGAGGGCTCGAGCAGTACTTC	CASSLRGLEQYF
TRBV14	NA	TRBJ1-2	few	TGTGCCAGCAGCCAAGCTATAAGAGGCGTCTACACCTTC	CASSQAIRGVYTF
TRBV29-1	NA	TRBJ1-2	NA	TGCAGCGTTCAAAGAGCTAACTATGGCTACACCTTC	CSVQRANYGYTF
TRBV5-5	NA	TRBJ1-5	NA	TGTGCCAGCAGCCCCACTGGGGCGGCCGATAGCAATCAGCCCCAGCATTTT	CASSPTGAADSNQPQHF
TRBV6-1	TRBD1	TRBJ1-5	NA	TGTGCCAGCAGTGACCGGGACAGGAGCCGGTGGCCCCAGCATTTT	CASSDRDRSRWPQHF
TRBV5-6	NA	TRBJ2-7	once	TGTGCCAGCAGCCTGCGCTACGAGCAGTACTTC	CASSLRYEQYF
TRBV7-8	NA	TRBJ2-1	few	TGTGCCAGCAGCTTAAGGGGCAGACAGACCTACAATGAGCAGTTCTTC	CASSLRGRQTYNEQFF
TRBV19	NA	TRBJ1-1	few	TGTGCCAGTAGTCCTATCTACAGATACGAAGCTTTCTTT	CASSPIYRYEAFF
TRBV12-5	NA	TRBJ1-2	NA	TGTGCTAGTGGTTTGGACGGGGACATCTATGGCTACACCTTC	CASGLDGDIYGYTF
TRBV7-8	TRBD2	TRBJ2-7	NA	TGTGCCAGCAGCCCCGGGGGGACTAGCGGGAGAGTCGAGCAGTACTTC	CASSPGGTSGRVEQYF
TRBV27	TRBD2	TRBJ2-1	NA	TGTGCCAGCAGCATACTAGCGGTAAGCTCCTACAATGAGCAGTTCTTC	CASSILAVSSYNEQFF
TRBV28	NA	TRBJ2-5	NA	TGTGCCAGCAGTTTAACCCAGAAAGAGACCCAGTACTTC	CASSLTQKETQYF
TRBV9	TRBD1	TRBJ1-1	NA	TGTGCCAGCAGCCTTAGTCAAGGACAGGGGTTGAACACTGAAGCTTTCTTT	CASSLSQGQGLNTEAFF
TRBV30	NA	TRBJ2-3	NA	TGTGCCTGGATGTGGGGACACACAGATACGCAGTATTTT	CAWMWGHTDTQYF
TRBV5-1	NA	TRBJ1-1	NA	TGCGCCAGCACCGCCACCACAGGGTCACACACTGAAGCTTTCTTT	CASTATTGSHTEAFF
TRBV28	NA	TRBJ2-7	NA	TGTGCCAGCAGGGACACACACTACGAGCAGTACTTC	CASRDTHYEQYF
TRBV11-1	NA	TRBJ2-6	once	TGTGCCAGCAGCTTAACCGGTCTGAGCGGGGCCAACGTCCTGACTTTC	CASSLTGLSGANVLTF
TRBV5-1	TRBD1	TRBJ2-1	NA	TGCGCCAGCAGCTTGGGGGGGACAGGGGCATTCAATGAGCAGTTCTTC	CASSLGGTGAFNEQFF
TRBV10-2	TRBD2	TRBJ2-1	NA	TGCGCCAGCAGCGCCCTAGCGGGAGCGGTTGATGAGCAGTTCTTC	CASSALAGAVDEQFF
TRBV7-2	NA	TRBJ2-7	NA	TGTGCCAGCAGCTCTGGGGCATCTTCTAGGGAGCAGTACTTC	CASSSGASSREQYF
TRBV6-5	TRBD1	TRBJ1-5	few	TGTGCCAGCAGCATGGACAGGGGCAATCAGCCCCAGCATTTT	CASSMDRGNQPQHF
TRBV5-6	NA	TRBJ1-2	NA	TGTGCCAGCAGCCTCAGGGGTGGCTACACCTTC	CASSLRGGYTF
TRBV11-1	NA	TRBJ2-7	NA	TGTGCCAGCAGCCGGGGACTTTTCTACGAGCAGTACTTC	CASSRGLFYEQYF
TRBV11-3	NA	TRBJ1-1	NA	TGTGCCAGCAGCTTAGTCATTCCTGGATTCGGGATTAGTGGTACTGAAGCTTTCTTT	CASSLVIPGFGISGTEAFF
TRBV18	TRBD1	TRBJ1-6	NA	TGTGCCAGCTCACCTTTCAGGCCGGGACAGGGTCAGCGAACTCCTTGGTTTTCACCCCTCCACTTT	CASSPFRPGQGQRTPWFSPLHF
TRBV27	NA	TRBJ2-7	NA	TGTGCCAGCACCTCCCTTCGCGGGGCAGGGGGAAGCTACGAGCAGTACTTC	CASTSLRGAGGSYEQYF
TRBV28	TRBD1	TRBJ1-1	NA	TGTGCCAGCAGTCCTACAGGGGGCTATACTGAAGCTTTCTTT	CASSPTGGYTEAFF
TRBV7-9	NA	TRBJ1-1	NA	TGTGCCAGCAGCTTAGGGACAGCGAACACTGAAGCTTTCTTT	CASSLGTANTEAFF
TRBV9	NA	TRBJ1-1	NA	TGTGCCAGCAGCGACAGGGTGGACACTGAAGCTTTCTTT	CASSDRVDTEAFF
TRBV11-2	TRBD2	TRBJ2-1	medium-sized	TGTGCCAGCAGCTTATGGGGGGGGGATTACAATGAGCAGTTCTTC	CASSLWGGDYNEQFF
TRBV6-6	TRBD1	TRBJ1-1	NA	TGTGCCAGCAGTTACTCCGGGACAGGAATGAACACTGAAGCTTTCTTT	CASSYSGTGMNTEAFF
TRBV30	TRBD1	TRBJ2-7	NA	TGTGCCTGGGGATTACCGGACAGGGGACAGAGAGAGCAGTACTTC	CAWGLPDRGQREQYF